Listed below are T cell receptor beta chains from one sample, sequenced in a study of cytomegalovirus exposure and HLA in healthy donors. The assay was immunoSEQ multiplex PCR, and TCRdb's table has in-frame clones only and misses some. The sample yields under 120,000 clones, about 79% seen once. Material: PBMCs. These TCRs come from a man aged 50 or older in good health and CMV-seropositive. Each CDR3 is given with its conserved first and last residue. The D gene is left open where the match is weak.

.	TRBV19	TRBJ2-7	CASSIIRGQSYEQYF
TRBD1	TRBV4-1	TRBJ2-3	CASSQGRTGGLADTQYF
.	TRBV6-1	TRBJ2-7	CASSPGGGREHEQYF
.	TRBV10-1	TRBJ2-1	CASSDYRANEQFF
TRBD2	TRBV5-1	TRBJ2-5	CASSPYSGTGGGIQYF
.	TRBV9	TRBJ2-3	CASTEGRTDTQYF
.	TRBV7-3	TRBJ1-3	CASSLGGGNTIYF
TRBD1	TRBV6-5	TRBJ1-4	CASSYSGTGNEKLFF
TRBD2	TRBV25-1	TRBJ2-1	CASSAAGAGGRNEQFF
.	TRBV5-4	TRBJ2-7	CASSLAGEQYF
.	TRBV7-9	TRBJ1-2	CSSGERGYTF
.	TRBV30	TRBJ2-7	CAWGARNIPTYF
.	TRBV29-1	TRBJ1-2	CSLTGSPAPPDYGYTF
TRBD1	TRBV2	TRBJ2-3	CASQRTGGLVDTQYF
TRBD2	TRBV7-9	TRBJ2-7	CASSLASGAGDYEQYF
TRBD1	TRBV7-4	TRBJ1-6	CASSRGQVNSPLHF
.	TRBV7-8	TRBJ1-2	CASSSVGQHDYGYTF
.	TRBV6-5	TRBJ2-1	CASVGGGSRNEQFF
.	TRBV6-5	TRBJ2-2	CASSPPGLGTGELLF
TRBD1	TRBV27	TRBJ2-7	CASSLNRGQGEQYF
TRBD2	TRBV7-2	TRBJ2-3	CASSFSSGGAESTDTQYF
.	TRBV4-1	TRBJ1-2	CASSQGAGGTMNGYTF
TRBD1	TRBV7-2	TRBJ2-1	CASSRSGGNEQFF
.	TRBV9	TRBJ2-6	CASSAPLGGGGDYGANVLTF
.	TRBV5-1	TRBJ2-5	CASSLELAQMSVETQYF
TRBD1	TRBV5-5	TRBJ2-7	CASSSLRGTGGPREQYF
TRBD2	TRBV7-2	TRBJ2-7	CASSLNRAGGYEQYF
TRBD1	TRBV7-3	TRBJ2-1	CASSQMTGYNEQFF
.	TRBV25-1	TRBJ1-1	CASSELEGRNTEAFF
TRBD1	TRBV11-2	TRBJ1-5	CASSSTGARNQPQHF
TRBD2	TRBV5-1	TRBJ2-3	CASSEGLAGVAADTQYF
TRBD1	TRBV15	TRBJ2-2	CATSRDWGQGTLRTGELFF
.	TRBV29-1	TRBJ1-1	CSVASGVDTEAFF
.	TRBV2	TRBJ1-4	CASSASRDEKLFF
TRBD2	TRBV9	TRBJ2-1	CASSVFGGGAGEQFF
.	TRBV5-6	TRBJ2-3	CASSSQGGTDTQYF
.	TRBV5-1	TRBJ1-2	CASSPDLLGYGYTF
TRBD1	TRBV2	TRBJ2-2	CASKADRGRTGELFF
TRBD1	TRBV7-3	TRBJ2-3	CASSRGQGGTDTQYF
.	TRBV7-3	TRBJ1-1	CATAGQPNTEAFF
TRBD1	TRBV30	TRBJ1-2	CAWSTGRGNYGYTF
TRBD1	TRBV4-1	TRBJ1-1	CASSQVGRGQTEAFF
.	TRBV6-1	TRBJ1-2	CASSEALGLGGYTF
TRBD1	TRBV4-1	TRBJ1-1	CASSQNRGLNEAFF
TRBD1	TRBV6-5	TRBJ1-3	CASSRGSGNTIYF
.	TRBV18	TRBJ1-3	CASSPTAFYSGNTIYF
.	TRBV6-6	TRBJ2-1	CASRYAYNEQFF
TRBD1	TRBV27	TRBJ1-4	CASSLSRGRGTNEKLFF
.	TRBV7-3	TRBJ2-1	CASSLMEGGMEQFF
TRBD2	TRBV4-2	TRBJ2-5	CASSQELAGGRLKETQYF